The clone carrying this TCR beta chain was observed a handful of times. The antigen remains unidentified. This entry belongs to a study of T cells after yellow fever vaccination. Overall study findings and caveats: Booster sampling recovered most clones from primary vaccination (roughly 96% CD4, 80% to 90% CD8).

The trim removed 7 bases at V and 4 bases at J, leaving 12 bases unmatched. In germline, CDR1 is SQVTM, CDR2 ANQGSEA. The CDR3 runs 14 residues. For TCR, cDNA came from 5'RACE template switching, which added a universal primer site and UMIs. TCRdb re-analysed the 5' RACE reads in MiXCR, keeping a single row per CDR3 protein. Of over 300,000 distinct CDR3 sequences listed, 4.1% are singletons. The sequence was obtained from a young man who received the YFV17D yellow fever vaccine. The input for sequencing was PBMCs, taken 5 days after the yellow fever booster vaccination. V gene TRBV29-1 combines with J gene TRBJ1-1, with 7 bases identical to TRBD1. Here the CDR3 reads CSAGRQGSGTEAFF. For the CDR3, the DNA is TGCAGCGCCGGTAGACAGGGATCGGGCACTGAAGCTTTCTTT. The full variable domain, with the rest looked up from reference TRBV29-1 and TRBJ1-1, is SAVISQKPSRDICQRGTSLTIQCQVDSQVTMMFWYRQQPGQSLTLIATANQGSEATYESGFVIDKFPISRPNLTFSTLTVSNMSPEDSSIYLCSAGRQGSGTEAFFGQGTRLTVV.